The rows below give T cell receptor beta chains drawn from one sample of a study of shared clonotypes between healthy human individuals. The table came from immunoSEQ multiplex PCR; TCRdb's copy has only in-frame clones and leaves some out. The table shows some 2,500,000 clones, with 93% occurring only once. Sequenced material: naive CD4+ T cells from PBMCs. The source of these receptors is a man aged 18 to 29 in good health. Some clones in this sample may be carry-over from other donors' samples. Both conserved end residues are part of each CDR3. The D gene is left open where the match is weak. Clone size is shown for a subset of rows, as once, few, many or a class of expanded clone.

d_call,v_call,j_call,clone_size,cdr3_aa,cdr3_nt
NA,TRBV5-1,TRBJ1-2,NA,CASSLSSTPVTEGYTF,TGCGCCAGCAGCCTATCGTCGACCCCCGTTACGGAGGGCTACACCTTC
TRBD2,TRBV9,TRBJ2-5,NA,CASSLSPLAGGETQYF,TGTGCCAGCAGCCTAAGCCCGCTAGCGGGGGGGGAGACCCAGTACTTC
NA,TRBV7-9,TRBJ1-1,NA,CASSSVNFFRGGTEAFF,TGTGCCAGCAGCTCTGTCAATTTTTTCAGGGGAGGCACTGAAGCTTTCTTT
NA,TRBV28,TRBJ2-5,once,CASSFRERTQYF,TGTGCCAGCAGTTTTCGGGAGCGGACCCAGTACTTC
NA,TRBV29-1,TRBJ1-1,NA,CSVDGRGTEAFF,TGCAGCGTTGACGGTAGGGGCACTGAAGCTTTCTTT
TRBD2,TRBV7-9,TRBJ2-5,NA,CASSQAGTSKETQYF,TGTGCCAGCAGCCAAGCCGGGACTAGCAAAGAGACCCAGTACTTC
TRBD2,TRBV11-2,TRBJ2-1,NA,CASSLGTSANEQFF,TGTGCCAGCAGCTTAGGGACTAGCGCCAATGAGCAGTTCTTC
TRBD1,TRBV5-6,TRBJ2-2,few,CASSLGPTGVPGELFF,TGTGCCAGCAGCTTGGGACCGACAGGGGTGCCCGGGGAGCTGTTTTTT
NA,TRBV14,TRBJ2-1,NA,CASSPKTIYGNEQFF,TGTGCCAGCAGCCCGAAGACTATATACGGGAATGAGCAGTTCTTC
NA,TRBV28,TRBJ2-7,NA,CASSPPRGTYEQYF,TGTGCCAGCAGTCCCCCCCGGGGGACCTACGAGCAGTACTTC
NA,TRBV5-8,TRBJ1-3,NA,CASSDPGIGNTIYF,TGTGCCAGCAGCGACCCAGGGATTGGAAACACCATATATTTT
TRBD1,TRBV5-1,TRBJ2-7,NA,CASTSPRTGASEQYF,TGCGCCAGCACCTCCCCTCGGACAGGAGCTAGCGAGCAGTACTTC
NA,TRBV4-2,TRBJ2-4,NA,CASSQDGRQGQNIQYF,TGTGCCAGCAGCCAAGATGGGAGGCAGGGCCAAAACATTCAGTACTTC
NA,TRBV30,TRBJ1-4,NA,CAPRVWFTNEKLFF,TGTGCCCCCAGGGTGTGGTTCACTAATGAAAAACTGTTTTTT
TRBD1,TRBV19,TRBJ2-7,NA,CASSTGGLYEQYF,TGTGCCAGTAGTACAGGGGGCTTGTACGAGCAGTACTTC
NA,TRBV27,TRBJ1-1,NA,CASSLLGRGNTEAFF,TGTGCCAGCAGTTTATTGGGCAGGGGCAACACTGAAGCTTTCTTT
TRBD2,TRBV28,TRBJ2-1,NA,CASLSGTSSNEQFF,TGTGCCAGCCTATCCGGGACTAGTTCCAATGAGCAGTTCTTC
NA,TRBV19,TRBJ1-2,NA,CASRDGGLTGPYGYTF,TGTGCCAGTAGAGACGGCGGGTTAACGGGCCCCTATGGCTACACCTTC
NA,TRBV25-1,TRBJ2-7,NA,CASSESSLSSYEQYF,TGTGCCAGCAGTGAATCATCTCTGAGCTCCTACGAGCAGTACTTC
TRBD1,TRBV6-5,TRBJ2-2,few,CASSRQGANTGELFF,TGTGCCAGCAGTCGACAGGGGGCGAACACCGGGGAGCTGTTTTTT
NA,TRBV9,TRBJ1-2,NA,CASSVAGHNYGYTF,TGTGCCAGCAGCGTAGCCGGACATAACTATGGCTACACCTTC
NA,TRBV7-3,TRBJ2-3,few,CASSGGTASGTQYF,TGTGCCAGCAGCGGGGGGACGGCCTCAGGGACGCAGTATTTT
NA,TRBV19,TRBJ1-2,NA,CASSRQGNYGYTF,TGTGCCAGTAGTCGCCAGGGGAACTATGGCTACACCTTC
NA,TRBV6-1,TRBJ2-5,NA,CASSGGHLQETQYF,TGTGCCAGCAGTGGGGGACACCTCCAAGAGACCCAGTACTTC
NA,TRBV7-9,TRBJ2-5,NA,CASWHGGGRKTQYF,TGTGCCAGCTGGCATGGTGGAGGTAGGAAGACCCAGTACTTC
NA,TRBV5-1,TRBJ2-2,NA,CASSPDRLNTGELFF,TGCGCCAGCAGCCCCGACAGACTGAACACCGGGGAGCTGTTTTTT
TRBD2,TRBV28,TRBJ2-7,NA,CASSLLLAGGLQYF,TGTGCCAGCAGTTTATTATTAGCGGGAGGGTTGCAGTACTTC
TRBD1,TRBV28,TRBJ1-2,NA,CASSLRTGEGYTF,TGTGCCAGCAGTCTCAGGACAGGGGAAGGCTACACCTTC
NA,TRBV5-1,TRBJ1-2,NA,CASSLDGKPYGYTF,TGCGCCAGCAGCTTGGACGGAAAACCCTATGGCTACACCTTC
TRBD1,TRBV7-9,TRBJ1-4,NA,CASSPGTDNEKLFF,TGTGCCAGCAGCCCCGGGACAGATAATGAAAAACTGTTTTTT
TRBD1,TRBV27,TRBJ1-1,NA,CASSSKTGGARTEAFF,TGTGCCAGCAGTTCCAAGACAGGGGGCGCGAGGACTGAAGCTTTCTTT
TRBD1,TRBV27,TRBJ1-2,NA,CASAYWGQGKGYTF,TGTGCCAGCGCTTACTGGGGACAGGGAAAGGGCTACACCTTC
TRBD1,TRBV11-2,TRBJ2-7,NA,CASSFRGGLGEQYF,TGTGCCAGCAGCTTCCGAGGGGGCCTCGGCGAGCAGTACTTC
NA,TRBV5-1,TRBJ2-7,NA,CASSLAAGTYEQYF,TGCGCCAGCAGCTTGGCAGCGGGTACCTACGAGCAGTACTTC
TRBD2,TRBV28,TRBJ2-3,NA,CATRLAGQSTDTQYF,TGTGCCACCAGACTAGCGGGACAAAGCACAGATACGCAGTATTTT
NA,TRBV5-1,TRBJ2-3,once,CASSWVGPTPTDTQYF,TGCGCCAGCAGCTGGGTGGGCCCCACCCCCACAGATACGCAGTATTTT
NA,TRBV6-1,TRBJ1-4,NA,CASSEARQLTNEKLFF,TGTGCCAGCAGTGAAGCGAGACAGTTAACTAATGAAAAACTGTTTTTT
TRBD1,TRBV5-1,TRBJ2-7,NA,CASSRRSDRLMGEQYF,TGCGCCAGCAGCCGGAGATCGGACAGGCTCATGGGGGAGCAGTACTTC
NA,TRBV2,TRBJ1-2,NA,CASVRVGGYTF,TGTGCCAGCGTTCGAGTAGGCGGCTACACCTTC
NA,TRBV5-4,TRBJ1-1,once,CASSPWDGDTEAFF,TGTGCCAGCAGCCCCTGGGACGGTGACACTGAAGCTTTCTTT
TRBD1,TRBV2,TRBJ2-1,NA,CASSEALRGRGQFF,TGTGCCAGCAGTGAAGCACTTAGGGGGCGCGGGCAGTTCTTC
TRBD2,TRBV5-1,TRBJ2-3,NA,CASSQGLADTDTQYF,TGCGCCAGCAGCCAGGGACTAGCGGACACAGATACGCAGTATTTT